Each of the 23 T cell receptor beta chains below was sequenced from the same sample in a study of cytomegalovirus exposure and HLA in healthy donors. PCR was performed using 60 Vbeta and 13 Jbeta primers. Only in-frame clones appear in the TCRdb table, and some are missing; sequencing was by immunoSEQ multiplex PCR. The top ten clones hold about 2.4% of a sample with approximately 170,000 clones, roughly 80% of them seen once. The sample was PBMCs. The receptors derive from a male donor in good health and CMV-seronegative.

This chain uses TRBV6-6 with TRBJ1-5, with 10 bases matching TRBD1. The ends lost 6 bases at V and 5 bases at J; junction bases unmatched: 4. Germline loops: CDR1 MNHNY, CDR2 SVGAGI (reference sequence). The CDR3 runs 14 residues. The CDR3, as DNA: TGTGCCAGCAGCGACGGACAGGGGGATCAGCCCCAGCATTTT. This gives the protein CASSDGQGDQPQHF.

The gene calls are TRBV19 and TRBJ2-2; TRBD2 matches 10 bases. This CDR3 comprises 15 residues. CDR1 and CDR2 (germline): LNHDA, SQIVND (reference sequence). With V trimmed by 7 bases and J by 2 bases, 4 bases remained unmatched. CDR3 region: CASIASGRNTGELFF. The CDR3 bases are TGTGCCAGTATTGCTAGCGGGAGAAACACCGGGGAGCTGTTTTTT.

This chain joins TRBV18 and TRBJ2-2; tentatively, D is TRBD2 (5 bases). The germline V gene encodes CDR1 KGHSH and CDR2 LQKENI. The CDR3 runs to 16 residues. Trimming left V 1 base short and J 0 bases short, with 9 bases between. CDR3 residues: CASSPLAQTNTGELFF. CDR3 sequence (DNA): TGTGCCAGCTCACCACTAGCGCAAACGAACACCGGGGAGCTGTTTTTT.

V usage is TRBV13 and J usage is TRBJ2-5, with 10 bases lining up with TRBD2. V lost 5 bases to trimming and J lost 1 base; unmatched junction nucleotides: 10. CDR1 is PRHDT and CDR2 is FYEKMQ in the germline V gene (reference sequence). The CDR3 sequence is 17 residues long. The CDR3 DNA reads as TGTGCCAGCAGCCGAGTAGCGGGAGGAGGATTCCAAGAGACCCAGTACTTC. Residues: CASSRVAGGGFQETQYF.

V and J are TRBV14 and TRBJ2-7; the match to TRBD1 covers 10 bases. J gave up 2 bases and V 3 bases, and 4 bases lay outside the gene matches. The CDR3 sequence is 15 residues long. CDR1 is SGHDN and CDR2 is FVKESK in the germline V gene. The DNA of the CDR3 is TGTGCCAGCAGCCATTTGGGACAGGGGCCCTACGAGCAGTACTTC. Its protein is CASSHLGQGPYEQYF.

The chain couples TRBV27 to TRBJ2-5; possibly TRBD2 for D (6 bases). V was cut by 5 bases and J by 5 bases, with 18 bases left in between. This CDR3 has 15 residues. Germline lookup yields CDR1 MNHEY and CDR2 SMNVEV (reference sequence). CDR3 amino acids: CASSPPGLEGETQYF. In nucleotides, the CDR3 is TGTGCCAGCAGTCCACCGGGACTTGAGGGGGAGACCCAGTACTTC.

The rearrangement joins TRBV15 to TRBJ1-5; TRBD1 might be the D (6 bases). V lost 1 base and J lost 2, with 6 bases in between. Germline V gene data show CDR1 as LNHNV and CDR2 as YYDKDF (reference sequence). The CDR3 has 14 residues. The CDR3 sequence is CATSRAGGNQPQHF. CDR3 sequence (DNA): TGTGCCACCAGCAGAGCAGGGGGCAATCAGCCCCAGCATTTT.

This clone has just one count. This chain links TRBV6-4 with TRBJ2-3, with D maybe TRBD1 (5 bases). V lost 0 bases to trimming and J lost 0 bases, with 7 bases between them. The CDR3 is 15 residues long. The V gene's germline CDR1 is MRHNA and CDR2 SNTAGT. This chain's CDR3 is CASSDSRQSTDTQYF. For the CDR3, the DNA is TGTGCCAGCAGTGACTCGAGACAGAGCACAGATACGCAGTATTTT.

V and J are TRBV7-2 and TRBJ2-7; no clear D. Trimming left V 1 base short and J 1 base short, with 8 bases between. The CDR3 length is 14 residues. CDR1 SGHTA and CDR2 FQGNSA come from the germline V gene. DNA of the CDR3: TGTGCCAGCAGCTTAGGACTGCAATCCTACGAGCAGTACTTC. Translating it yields CASSLGLQSYEQYF.

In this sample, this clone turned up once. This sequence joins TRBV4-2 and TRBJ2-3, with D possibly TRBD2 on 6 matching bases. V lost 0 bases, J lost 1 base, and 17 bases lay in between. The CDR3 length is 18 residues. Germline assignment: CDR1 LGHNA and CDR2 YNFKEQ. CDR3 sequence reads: CASSQEPGRSRGTDTQYF. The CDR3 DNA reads TGTGCCAGCAGCCAAGAACCTGGGAGGTCCCGCGGCACAGATACGCAGTATTTT.

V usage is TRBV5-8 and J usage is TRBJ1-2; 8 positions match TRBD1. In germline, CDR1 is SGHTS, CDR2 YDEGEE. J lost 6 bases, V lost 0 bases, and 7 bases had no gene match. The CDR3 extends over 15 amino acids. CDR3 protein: CASSLDADRANGYTF. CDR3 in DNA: TGTGCCAGCAGCTTGGACGCGGACAGGGCGAATGGCTACACCTTC.

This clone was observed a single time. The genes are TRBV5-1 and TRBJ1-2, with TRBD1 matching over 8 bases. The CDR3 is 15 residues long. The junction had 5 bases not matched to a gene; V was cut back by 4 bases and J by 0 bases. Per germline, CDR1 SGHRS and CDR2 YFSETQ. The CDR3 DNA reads TGCGCCAGCAGCGGAGGGACAGGAGCTAACTATGGCTACACCTTC. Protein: CASSGGTGANYGYTF.

CDR3 amino acids: CASSMTAGGRRTDTQYF. The CDR3 bases are TGTGCCAGCAGCATGACGGCGGGAGGGAGGCGCACAGATACGCAGTATTTT. This rearrangement joins TRBV7-6 to TRBJ2-3; 9 bases are shared with TRBD2. J was trimmed by 1 base and V by 5 bases; bases with no gene match: 10. The CDR3 is 17 residues long. Germline lookup yields CDR1 SGHVS and CDR2 FNYEAQ. Variable domain in full (rest from reference TRBV7-6 and TRBJ2-3): GAGVSQSPRYKVTKRGQDVALRCDPISGHVSLYWYRQALGQGPEFLTYFNYEAQQDKSGLPNDRFSAERPEGSISTLTIQRTEQRDSAMYRCASSMTAGGRRTDTQYFGPGTRLTVL.

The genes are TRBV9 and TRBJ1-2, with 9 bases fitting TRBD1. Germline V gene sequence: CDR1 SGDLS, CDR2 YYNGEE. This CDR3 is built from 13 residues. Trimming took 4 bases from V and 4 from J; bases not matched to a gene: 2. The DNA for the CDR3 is TGTGCCAGCAGCCCGGGACAGGGCTATGGCTACACCTTC. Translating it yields CASSPGQGYGYTF.

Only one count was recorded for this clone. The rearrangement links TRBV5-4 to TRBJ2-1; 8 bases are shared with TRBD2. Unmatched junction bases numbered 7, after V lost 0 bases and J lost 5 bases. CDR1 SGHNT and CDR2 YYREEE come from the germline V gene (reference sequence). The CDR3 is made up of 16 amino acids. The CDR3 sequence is CASSLGVLAVNNEQFF. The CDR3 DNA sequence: TGTGCCAGCAGCTTGGGGGTACTAGCGGTTAACAATGAGCAGTTCTTC.

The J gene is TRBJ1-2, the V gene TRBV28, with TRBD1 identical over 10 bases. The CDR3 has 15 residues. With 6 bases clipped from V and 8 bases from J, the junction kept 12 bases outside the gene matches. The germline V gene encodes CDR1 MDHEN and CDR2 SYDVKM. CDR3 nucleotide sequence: TGTGCCAGCAGCGGACAGGGGGTCATGGAGGGCGGCTACACCTTC. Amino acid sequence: CASSGQGVMEGGYTF.

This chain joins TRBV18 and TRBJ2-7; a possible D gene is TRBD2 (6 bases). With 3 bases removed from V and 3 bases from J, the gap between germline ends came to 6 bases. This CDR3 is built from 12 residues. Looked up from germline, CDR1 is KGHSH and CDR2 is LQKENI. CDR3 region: CASSPEGYEQYF. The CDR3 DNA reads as TGTGCCAGCTCACCGGAGGGCTACGAGCAGTACTTC.

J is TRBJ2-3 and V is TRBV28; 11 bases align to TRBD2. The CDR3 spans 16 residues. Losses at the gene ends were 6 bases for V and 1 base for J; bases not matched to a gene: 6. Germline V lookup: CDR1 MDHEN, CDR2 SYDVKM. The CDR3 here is CASSRTSGPRTDTQYF. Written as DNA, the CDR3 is TGTGCCAGCAGCAGGACTAGCGGGCCACGCACAGATACGCAGTATTTT.

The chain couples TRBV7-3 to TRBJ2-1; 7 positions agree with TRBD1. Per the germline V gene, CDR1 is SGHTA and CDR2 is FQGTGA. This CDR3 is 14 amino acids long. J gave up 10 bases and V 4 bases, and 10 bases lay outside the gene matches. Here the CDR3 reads CASSWTGEGGEQFF. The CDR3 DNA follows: TGTGCCAGCAGCTGGACAGGAGAAGGAGGCGAGCAGTTCTTC.

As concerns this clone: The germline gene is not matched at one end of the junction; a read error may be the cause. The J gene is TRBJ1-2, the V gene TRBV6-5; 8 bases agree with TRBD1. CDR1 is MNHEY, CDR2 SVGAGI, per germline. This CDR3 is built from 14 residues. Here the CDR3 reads CASSFGQGDYGYPF. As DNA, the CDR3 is TGTGCCAGCAGTTTCGGACAGGGCGACTATGGCTACCCCTTC.

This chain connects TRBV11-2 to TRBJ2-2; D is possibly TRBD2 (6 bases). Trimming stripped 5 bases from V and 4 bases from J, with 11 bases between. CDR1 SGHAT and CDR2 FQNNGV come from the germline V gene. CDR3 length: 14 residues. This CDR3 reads CASSTSYSTGELFF. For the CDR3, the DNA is TGTGCCAGCAGCACTAGCTACAGCACCGGGGAGCTGTTTTTT.

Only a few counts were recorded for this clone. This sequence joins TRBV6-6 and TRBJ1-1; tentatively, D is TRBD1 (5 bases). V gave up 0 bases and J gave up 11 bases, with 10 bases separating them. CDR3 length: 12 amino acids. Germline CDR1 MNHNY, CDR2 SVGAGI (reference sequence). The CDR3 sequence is CASSYSGGEAFF. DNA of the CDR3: TGTGCCAGCAGTTACTCGGGGGGGGAGGCTTTCTTT.

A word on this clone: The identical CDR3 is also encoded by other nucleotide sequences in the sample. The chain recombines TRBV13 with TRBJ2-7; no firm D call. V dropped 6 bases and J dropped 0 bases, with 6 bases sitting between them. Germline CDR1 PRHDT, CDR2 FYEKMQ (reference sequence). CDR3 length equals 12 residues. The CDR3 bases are TGTGCCAGCAGTTCTAGCTCCTACGAGCAGTACTTC. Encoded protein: CASSSSSYEQYF.